The rows below give T cell receptor beta chains drawn from one sample of a study of shared clonotypes between healthy human individuals. TCRdb's copy holds only in-frame clones and misses some; the assay was immunoSEQ multiplex PCR. The sample holds about 600,000 clones, 95% seen once. Sequencing was carried out using naive CD8+ T cells sorted from blood. The origin of the receptors is a young woman in good health. Each CDR3 is given with its conserved first and last residue. Fields, in order: D gene, V gene, clone size, J gene, CDR3 protein, CDR3 DNA. A D gene is named only where the DNA matches it firmly. The size of a clone is reported for some rows only, either as once, few or many, or as a class for expanded clones.

.,TRBV27,once,TRBJ2-7,CASRGRRDWYEQYF,TGTGCCAGCAGGGGCCGGCGGGATTGGTACGAGCAGTACTTC
.,TRBV27,.,TRBJ1-2,CASSLTANYGYTF,TGTGCCAGCAGTTTGACAGCCAACTATGGCTACACCTTC
.,TRBV5-5,.,TRBJ1-2,CASSHARRGDYGYTF,TGTGCCAGCAGCCACGCTCGAAGAGGAGACTATGGCTACACCTTC
.,TRBV27,.,TRBJ2-7,CASSFSTGTVSYEQYF,TGTGCCAGCAGTTTCTCGACCGGGACTGTTTCCTACGAGCAGTACTTC
TRBD1,TRBV11-2,.,TRBJ1-1,CASSRTGTNTEAFF,TGTGCCAGCAGCCGGACAGGGACAAACACTGAAGCTTTCTTT
TRBD1,TRBV27,.,TRBJ2-7,CASTLTGASYEQYF,TGTGCCAGCACCTTGACAGGGGCCTCCTACGAGCAGTACTTC
TRBD1,TRBV10-1,.,TRBJ1-1,CASSDRTGKGWGTEAFF,TGCGCCAGCAGTGACCGGACAGGGAAGGGTTGGGGGACTGAAGCTTTCTTT
TRBD1,TRBV6-5,.,TRBJ2-1,CASRSTGIIGNEQFF,TGTGCCAGCAGATCGACAGGGATCATAGGCAATGAGCAGTTCTTC
.,TRBV19,.,TRBJ1-5,CASSIWRYNQPQHF,TGTGCCAGTAGTATATGGAGATACAATCAGCCCCAGCATTTT
.,TRBV19,.,TRBJ2-2,CASTVGQGVAGELFF,TGTGCCAGTACGGTAGGGCAGGGCGTCGCCGGGGAGCTGTTTTTT
TRBD2,TRBV2,.,TRBJ2-5,CASSENSGLAGRSMYQETQYF,TGTGCCAGCAGTGAAAATTCAGGACTAGCGGGCCGATCTATGTACCAAGAGACCCAGTACTTC
.,TRBV27,.,TRBJ2-2,CASSVLANTGELFF,TGTGCCAGCAGCGTTCTCGCGAACACCGGGGAGCTGTTTTTT
.,TRBV27,.,TRBJ2-1,CASIGPLGFEQFF,TGTGCCAGCATCGGACCCCTGGGGTTTGAGCAGTTCTTC
TRBD1,TRBV27,.,TRBJ2-3,CASSPPGQVETTDTQYF,TGTGCCAGCAGTCCACCGGGACAGGTCGAAACCACAGATACGCAGTATTTT
.,TRBV19,.,TRBJ2-7,CASSIESGFSYEQYF,TGTGCCAGTAGTATAGAGAGCGGATTCTCCTACGAGCAGTACTTC
.,TRBV27,.,TRBJ1-5,CASSLRGDQPQHF,TGTGCCAGCAGTTTAAGAGGGGATCAGCCCCAGCATTTT
TRBD1,TRBV19,.,TRBJ1-5,CASWTGAYQPQHF,TGTGCCAGCTGGACAGGGGCCTATCAGCCCCAGCATTTT
TRBD1,TRBV2,once,TRBJ2-3,CASRYRTGLTDTQYF,TGTGCCAGCCGGTATAGGACAGGCCTCACAGATACGCAGTATTTT
TRBD1,TRBV7-9,.,TRBJ2-1,CASSLGQGASNEQFF,TGTGCCAGCAGCTTAGGACAGGGGGCGTCCAATGAGCAGTTCTTC
.,TRBV19,.,TRBJ2-5,CASSMKLYRETQYF,TGTGCCAGTAGTATGAAGCTCTACAGAGAGACCCAGTACTTC
.,TRBV16,.,TRBJ1-5,CASSHSTSPRQPQHF,TGTGCCAGCAGCCATTCAACGTCCCCCAGGCAGCCCCAGCATTTT
TRBD2,TRBV7-9,.,TRBJ2-2,CASSLVAGGLTGELFF,TGTGCCAGCAGCTTAGTAGCGGGAGGGCTCACCGGGGAGCTGTTTTTT
.,TRBV5-5,.,TRBJ1-2,CASSLEVAEHANYGYTF,TGTGCCAGCAGCTTGGAGGTCGCAGAGCATGCAAACTATGGCTACACCTTC
.,TRBV2,.,TRBJ2-7,CASSEPVSGSTYEQYF,TGTGCCAGCAGTGAACCGGTTAGCGGAAGCACCTACGAGCAGTACTTC
.,TRBV5-1,once,TRBJ2-7,CASSPPGQASYEQYF,TGCGCCAGCAGCCCCCCGGGACAAGCCTCCTACGAGCAGTACTTC
.,TRBV27,once,TRBJ2-7,CASSPTIGWYEQYF,TGTGCCAGCAGTCCGACCATAGGGTGGTACGAGCAGTACTTC
TRBD1,TRBV13,.,TRBJ2-4,CASSPLTGGAKNIQYF,TGTGCCAGCAGCCCCCTAACAGGGGGTGCCAAAAACATTCAGTACTTC
.,TRBV13,.,TRBJ2-7,CASSPRGDEYEQYF,TGTGCCAGCAGCCCGAGGGGGGACGAATACGAGCAGTACTTC
.,TRBV28,.,TRBJ1-1,CASSAGNTEAFF,TGTGCCAGCAGCGCGGGGAACACTGAAGCTTTCTTT
.,TRBV4-1,.,TRBJ2-2,CASSQGAITGELFF,TGCGCCAGCAGCCAAGGGGCCATCACCGGGGAGCTGTTTTTT
.,TRBV27,.,TRBJ1-5,CASSGGWNQPQHF,TGTGCCAGCAGTGGGGGGTGGAATCAGCCCCAGCATTTT
.,TRBV7-9,.,TRBJ1-2,CASSLSRDGYTF,TGTGCCAGCAGCCTATCCAGGGATGGCTACACCTTC
TRBD1,TRBV7-9,.,TRBJ2-1,CASSSKGDRTYNEQFF,TGTGCCAGCAGCTCGAAGGGGGACAGGACCTACAATGAGCAGTTCTTC
TRBD2,TRBV29-1,.,TRBJ2-3,CSVVARGVASTDTQYF,TGCAGCGTTGTCGCCCGGGGGGTTGCGAGCACAGATACGCAGTATTTT
TRBD2,TRBV27,.,TRBJ2-1,CASSLLASGRVEQFF,TGTGCCAGCAGTTTATTGGCTAGCGGGAGGGTTGAGCAGTTCTTC
TRBD2,TRBV13,.,TRBJ2-5,CASSGEGLGETQYF,TGTGCCAGCAGCGGGGAGGGACTCGGGGAGACCCAGTACTTC
TRBD2,TRBV5-1,.,TRBJ2-7,CASSPGTSGYEQYF,TGCGCCAGCAGTCCCGGGACTAGCGGCTACGAGCAGTACTTC
.,TRBV7-9,.,TRBJ2-3,CASSRGADTQYF,TGTGCCAGCAGTAGAGGGGCAGATACGCAGTATTTT
TRBD2,TRBV6-5,.,TRBJ2-1,CASSREGSYNEQFF,TGTGCCAGCAGTAGGGAGGGCTCCTACAATGAGCAGTTCTTC
TRBD2,TRBV5-4,.,TRBJ2-5,CASSPAREGRFETQYF,TGTGCCAGCAGTCCCGCAAGGGAGGGCCGGTTTGAGACCCAGTACTTC
.,TRBV29-1,.,TRBJ1-2,CSVEGEGDFYGYTF,TGCAGCGTTGAGGGGGAGGGTGATTTCTATGGCTACACCTTC
.,TRBV4-1,.,TRBJ1-4,CASSSSGSTTNEKLFF,TGCGCCAGCAGCTCCTCCGGCAGCACAACTAATGAAAAACTGTTTTTT
TRBD2,TRBV10-3,.,TRBJ2-7,CAISESPGLAGDDEQYF,TGTGCCATCAGTGAGTCACCGGGACTAGCGGGAGACGACGAGCAGTACTTC
.,TRBV28,.,TRBJ2-2,CASRGELAPGELFF,TGTGCCAGCAGAGGGGAGTTAGCTCCCGGGGAGCTGTTTTTT
.,TRBV7-8,.,TRBJ2-1,CASSPPTFFASYNEQFF,TGTGCCAGCAGCCCACCTACGTTTTTCGCGTCCTACAATGAGCAGTTCTTC
.,TRBV5-1,.,TRBJ2-7,CASRSDTYYEQYF,TGCGCCAGCAGATCCGACACCTACTACGAGCAGTACTTC
TRBD1,TRBV5-4,.,TRBJ1-1,CASRPPPGQPNTEAFF,TGTGCCAGCAGGCCTCCACCGGGACAGCCGAACACTGAAGCTTTCTTT
.,TRBV4-1,once,TRBJ2-4,CASSQDHGDENIQYF,TGCGCCAGCAGCCAAGATCACGGGGATGAAAACATTCAGTACTTC
TRBD2,TRBV5-1,.,TRBJ2-7,CASGTSGSSYEQYF,TGCGCCAGCGGAACTAGCGGGAGCTCCTACGAGCAGTACTTC
TRBD2,TRBV29-1,.,TRBJ2-7,CSVGGGRARAYEQYF,TGCAGCGTTGGTGGCGGGAGGGCCCGGGCCTACGAGCAGTACTTC
TRBD2,TRBV4-1,.,TRBJ2-1,CASSHHLAGGPFEQFF,TGCGCCAGCAGCCACCATTTAGCGGGAGGGCCGTTTGAGCAGTTCTTC
.,TRBV28,.,TRBJ2-5,CASSLGRDNLGTQYF,TGTGCCAGCAGTTTAGGGCGGGACAACCTAGGGACCCAGTACTTC
.,TRBV13,.,TRBJ2-7,CASSFGGGEQYF,TGTGCCAGCAGCTTCGGCGGAGGGGAGCAGTACTTC
.,TRBV13,.,TRBJ2-7,CASSLWDNKGEQYF,TGTGCCAGCAGCCTCTGGGACAATAAGGGCGAGCAGTACTTC
TRBD1,TRBV5-8,.,TRBJ1-1,CASSLYRGTEAFF,TGTGCCAGCAGCTTGTACAGGGGGACTGAAGCTTTCTTT